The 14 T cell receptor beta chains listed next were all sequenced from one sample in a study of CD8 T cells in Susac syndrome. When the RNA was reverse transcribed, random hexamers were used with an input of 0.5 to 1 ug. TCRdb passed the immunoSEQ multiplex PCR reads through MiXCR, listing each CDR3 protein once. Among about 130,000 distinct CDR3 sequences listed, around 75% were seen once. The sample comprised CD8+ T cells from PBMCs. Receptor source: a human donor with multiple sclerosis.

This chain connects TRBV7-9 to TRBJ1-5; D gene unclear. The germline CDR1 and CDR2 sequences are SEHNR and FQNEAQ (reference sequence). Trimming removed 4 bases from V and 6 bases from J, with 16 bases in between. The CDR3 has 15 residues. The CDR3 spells CASSSQDKEGQPQHF. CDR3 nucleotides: TGTGCCAGCAGCTCACAAGACAAGGAGGGTCAGCCCCAGCATTTT.

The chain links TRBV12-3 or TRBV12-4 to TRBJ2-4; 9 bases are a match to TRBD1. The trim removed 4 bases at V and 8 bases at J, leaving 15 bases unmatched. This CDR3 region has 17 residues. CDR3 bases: TGTGCCAGCAGTTCCACCAAAGGACAGGGGCTTGGTTACATTCAGTACTTC. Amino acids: CASSSTKGQGLGYIQYF.

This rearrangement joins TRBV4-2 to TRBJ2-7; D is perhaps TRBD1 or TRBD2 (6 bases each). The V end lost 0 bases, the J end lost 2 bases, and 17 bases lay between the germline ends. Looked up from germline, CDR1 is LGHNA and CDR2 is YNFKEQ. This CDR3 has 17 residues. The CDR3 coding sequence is TGTGCCAGCAGCCAAGAAATTTACTACGGGGGCACCTACGAGCAGTACGTC. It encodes CASSQEIYYGGTYEQYV.

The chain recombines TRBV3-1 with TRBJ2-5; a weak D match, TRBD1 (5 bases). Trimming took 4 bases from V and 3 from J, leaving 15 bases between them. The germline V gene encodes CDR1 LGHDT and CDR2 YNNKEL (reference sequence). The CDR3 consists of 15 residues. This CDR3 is CASSRPAGQEETQYF. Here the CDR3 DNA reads TGTGCCAGCAGCCGACCCGCAGGGCAGGAAGAGACCCAGTACTTC.

The CDR3 here is CASSSEYPYYGYTF. In nucleotides, the CDR3 is TGTGCCAGCAGCTCGGAGTACCCCTACTATGGCTACACCTTC. The rearrangement links TRBV11-2 to TRBJ1-2; D is uncertain. Germline V gene sequence: CDR1 SGHAT, CDR2 FQNNGV. V lost 4 bases and J lost 3, with 12 bases in between. The CDR3 has 14 residues.

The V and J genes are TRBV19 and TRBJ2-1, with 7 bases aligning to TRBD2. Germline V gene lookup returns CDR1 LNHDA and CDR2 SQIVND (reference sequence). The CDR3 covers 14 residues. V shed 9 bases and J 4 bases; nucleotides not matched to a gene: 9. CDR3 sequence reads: CASSIGGEYNEQFF. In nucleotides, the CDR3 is TGTGCCAGCTCAATTGGGGGGGAGTACAATGAGCAGTTCTTC.

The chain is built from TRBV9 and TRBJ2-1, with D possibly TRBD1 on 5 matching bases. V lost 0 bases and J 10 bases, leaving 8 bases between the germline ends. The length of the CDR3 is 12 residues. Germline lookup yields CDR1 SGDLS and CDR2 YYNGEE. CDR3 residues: CASSVVGAEQFF. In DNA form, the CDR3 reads TGTGCCAGCAGCGTAGTAGGGGCAGAGCAGTTCTTC.

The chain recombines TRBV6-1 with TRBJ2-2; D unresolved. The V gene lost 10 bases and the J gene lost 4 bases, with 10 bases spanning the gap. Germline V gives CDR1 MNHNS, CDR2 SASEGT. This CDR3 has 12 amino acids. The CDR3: CAIPWGTGELFF. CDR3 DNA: TGTGCCATTCCCTGGGGCACCGGGGAGCTGTTTTTT.

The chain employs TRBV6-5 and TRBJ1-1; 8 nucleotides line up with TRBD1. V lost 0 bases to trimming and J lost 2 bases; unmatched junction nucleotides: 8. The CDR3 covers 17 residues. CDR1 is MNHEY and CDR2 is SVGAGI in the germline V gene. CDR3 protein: CASSYSPGTGINTEAFF. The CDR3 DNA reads TGTGCCAGCAGTTACTCCCCCGGGACAGGAATAAACACTGAAGCTTTCTTT.

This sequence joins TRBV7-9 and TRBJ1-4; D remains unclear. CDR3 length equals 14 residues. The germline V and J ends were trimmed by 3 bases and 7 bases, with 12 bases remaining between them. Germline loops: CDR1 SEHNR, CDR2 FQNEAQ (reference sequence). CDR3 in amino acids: CASSFPDGVEKLFF. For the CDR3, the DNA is TGTGCCAGCAGCTTCCCCGACGGGGTTGAAAAACTGTTTTTT.

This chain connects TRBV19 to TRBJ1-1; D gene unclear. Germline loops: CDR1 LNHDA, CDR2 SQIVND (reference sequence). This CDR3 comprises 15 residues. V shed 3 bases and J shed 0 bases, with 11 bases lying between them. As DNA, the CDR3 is TGTGCCAGTAGTATGATGCCAAGCTTGAACACTGAAGCTTTCTTT. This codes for CASSMMPSLNTEAFF.

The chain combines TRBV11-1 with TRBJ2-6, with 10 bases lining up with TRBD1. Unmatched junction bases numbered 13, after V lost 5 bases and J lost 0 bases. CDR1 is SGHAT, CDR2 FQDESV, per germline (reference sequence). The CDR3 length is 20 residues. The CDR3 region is CASSPDRGLTPDSGANVLTF. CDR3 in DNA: TGTGCCAGCAGCCCCGACAGGGGGCTCACCCCAGACTCTGGGGCCAACGTCCTGACTTTC.

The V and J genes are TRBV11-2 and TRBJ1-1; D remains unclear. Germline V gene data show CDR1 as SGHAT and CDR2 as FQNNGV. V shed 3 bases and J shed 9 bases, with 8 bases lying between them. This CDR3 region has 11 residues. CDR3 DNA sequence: TGTGCCAGCAGCTTCGGAAAGAAAGCTTTCTTT. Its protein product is CASSFGKKAFF.

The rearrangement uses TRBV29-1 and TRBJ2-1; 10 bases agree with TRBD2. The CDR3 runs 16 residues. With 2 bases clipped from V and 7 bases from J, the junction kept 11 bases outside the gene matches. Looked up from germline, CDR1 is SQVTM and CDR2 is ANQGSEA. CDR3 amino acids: CSVEPILAGVGNEQFF. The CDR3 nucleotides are TGCAGCGTTGAACCGATCCTAGCGGGAGTTGGTAATGAGCAGTTCTTC.